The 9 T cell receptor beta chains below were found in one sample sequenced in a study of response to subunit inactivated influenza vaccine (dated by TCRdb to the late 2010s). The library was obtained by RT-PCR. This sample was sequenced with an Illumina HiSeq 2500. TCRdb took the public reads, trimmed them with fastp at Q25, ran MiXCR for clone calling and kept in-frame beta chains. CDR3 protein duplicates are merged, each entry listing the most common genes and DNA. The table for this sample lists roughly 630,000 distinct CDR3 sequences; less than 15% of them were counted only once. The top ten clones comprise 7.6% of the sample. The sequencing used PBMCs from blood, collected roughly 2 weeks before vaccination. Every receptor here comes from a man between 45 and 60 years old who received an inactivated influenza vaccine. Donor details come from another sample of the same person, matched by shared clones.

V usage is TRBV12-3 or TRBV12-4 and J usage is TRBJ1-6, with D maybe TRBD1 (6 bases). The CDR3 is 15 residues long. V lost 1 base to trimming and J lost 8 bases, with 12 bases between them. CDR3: CASSLGPEGDSPLHF. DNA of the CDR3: TGTGCCAGCAGTTTAGGCCCCGAGGGGGATTCACCCCTCCACTTT.

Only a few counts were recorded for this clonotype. The CDR3 DNA is TGTGCCAGCACTATCAGCGGGGCTGGGGTCGACGAGCAGTACTTC. This translates into CASTISGAGVDEQYF. The chain recombines TRBV27 with TRBJ2-7; 7 nucleotides match TRBD2. The CDR3 spans 15 residues. Germline V gives CDR1 MNHEY, CDR2 SMNVEV (reference sequence). The ends lost 7 bases at V and 5 bases at J; junction bases unmatched: 14.

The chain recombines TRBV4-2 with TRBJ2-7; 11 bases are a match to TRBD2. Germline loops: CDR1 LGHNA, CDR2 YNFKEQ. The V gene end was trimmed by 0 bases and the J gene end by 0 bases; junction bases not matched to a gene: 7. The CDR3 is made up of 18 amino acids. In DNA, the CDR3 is TGTGCCAGCAGCCAAGAGGGACTAGCGGCAGATACCTCCTACGAGCAGTACTTC. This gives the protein CASSQEGLAADTSYEQYF.

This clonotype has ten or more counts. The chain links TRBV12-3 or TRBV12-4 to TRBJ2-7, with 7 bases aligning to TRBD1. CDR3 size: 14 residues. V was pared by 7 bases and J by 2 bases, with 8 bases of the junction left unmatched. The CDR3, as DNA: TGTGCCAGCACCTCACAGGGGTCCCCCTACGAGCAGTACTTC. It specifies CASTSQGSPYEQYF.

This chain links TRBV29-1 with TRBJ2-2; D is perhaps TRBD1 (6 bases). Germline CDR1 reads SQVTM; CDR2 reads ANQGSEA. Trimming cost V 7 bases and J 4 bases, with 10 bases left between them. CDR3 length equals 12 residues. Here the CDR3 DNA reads TGCAGCGCCCACAGGGTCACCGGGGAGCTGTTTTTT. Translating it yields CSAHRVTGELFF.

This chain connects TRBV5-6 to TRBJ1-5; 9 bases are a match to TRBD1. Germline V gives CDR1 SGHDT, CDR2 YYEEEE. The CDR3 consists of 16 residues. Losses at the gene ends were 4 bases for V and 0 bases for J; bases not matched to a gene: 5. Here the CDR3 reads CASSAGTGISNQPQHF. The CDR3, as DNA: TGTGCCAGCAGCGCCGGGACAGGGATTAGCAATCAGCCCCAGCATTTT. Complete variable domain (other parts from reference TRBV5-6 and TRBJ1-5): DAGVTQSPTHLIKTRGQQVTLRCSPKSGHDTVSWYQQALGQGPQFIFQYYEEEERQRGNFPDRFSGHQFPNYSSELNVNALLLGDSALYLCASSAGTGISNQPQHFGDGTRLSIL.

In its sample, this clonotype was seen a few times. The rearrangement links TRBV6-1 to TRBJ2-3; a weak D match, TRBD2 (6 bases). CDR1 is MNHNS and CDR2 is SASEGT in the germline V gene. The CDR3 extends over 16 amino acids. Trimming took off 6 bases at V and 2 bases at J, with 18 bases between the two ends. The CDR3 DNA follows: TGTGCCAGCAGACGACTAGGACCGGCGTACACAGATACGCAGTATTTT. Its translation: CASRRLGPAYTDTQYF.

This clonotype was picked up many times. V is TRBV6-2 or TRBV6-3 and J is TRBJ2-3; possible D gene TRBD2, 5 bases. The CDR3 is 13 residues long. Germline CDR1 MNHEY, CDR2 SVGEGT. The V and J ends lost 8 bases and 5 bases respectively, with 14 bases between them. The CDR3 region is CASRTPGRDTQYF. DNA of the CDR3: TGTGCCAGCCGGACTCCTGGTCGAGATACGCAGTATTTT.

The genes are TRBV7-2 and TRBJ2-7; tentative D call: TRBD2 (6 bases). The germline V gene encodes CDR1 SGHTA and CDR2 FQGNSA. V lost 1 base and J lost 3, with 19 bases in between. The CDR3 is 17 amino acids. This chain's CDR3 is CASSLVVGSSAFYEQYF. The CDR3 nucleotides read TGTGCCAGCAGCTTAGTGGTGGGGTCTAGCGCTTTCTACGAGCAGTACTTC.